Following are 17 T cell receptor beta chains from one sample sequenced in a study of T cells in localized non-small cell lung cancer. TCRdb's copy holds only in-frame clones and misses some; the assay was immunoSEQ multiplex PCR. This sample has 90,000 to 95,000 clones; roughly 89% occur once, and the top ten carry 15%. Here the sequenced sample was peripheral blood, taken before any cancer treatment. These receptors came from a man aged 40 to 69 with stage I squamous cell lung carcinoma.

V is TRBV27 and J is TRBJ1-1, with a weak D call TRBD1 (6 bases). V dropped 4 bases and J dropped 10 bases, with 16 bases sitting between them. The CDR3 spans 13 residues. The germline V gene encodes CDR1 MNHEY and CDR2 SMNVEV (reference sequence). The CDR3 loop reads CASSSSTGLAAFF. Written as DNA, the CDR3 is TGTGCCAGCAGTTCCTCCACAGGGCTCGCAGCTTTCTTT.

This clone appeared a few times. The rearrangement joins TRBV7-9 to TRBJ1-2; possibly TRBD1 for D (5 bases). The germline V and J ends were trimmed by 3 bases and 5 bases, with 13 bases remaining between them. There are 14 residues in the CDR3. From germline, CDR1 is SEHNR and CDR2 FQNEAQ (reference sequence). CDR3 amino acids: CASSFTYSGYGYTF. Here the CDR3 DNA reads TGTGCCAGCAGCTTCACCTACTCAGGGTATGGCTACACCTTC.

This clone was seen only once. J is TRBJ1-3 and V is TRBV10-3, with 10 positions matching TRBD1. There are 16 residues in the CDR3. V shed 4 bases and J 0 bases; nucleotides not matched to a gene: 3. Germline V lookup: CDR1 ENHRY, CDR2 SYGVKD. CDR3 nucleotide sequence: TGTGCCATCAGTGGGGGACAGGGGCGCTCTGGAAACACCATATATTTT. It specifies CAISGGQGRSGNTIYF.

The gene calls are TRBV7-9 and TRBJ2-5; D is undetermined. Germline V gives CDR1 SEHNR, CDR2 FQNEAQ (reference sequence). The CDR3 loop spans 17 amino acids. The V gene lost 1 base and the J gene lost 2 bases, with 17 bases spanning the gap. CDR3 bases: TGTGCCAGCAGCTTAGGCTTGGGGTCGAACACTCAAGAGACCCAGTACTTC. Its translation: CASSLGLGSNTQETQYF. Looking up the rest from reference TRBV7-9 and TRBJ2-5 gives the full variable domain: DTGVSQNPRHKITKRGQNVTFRCDPISEHNRLYWYRQTLGQGPEFLTYFQNEAQLEKSRLLSDRFSAERPKGSFSTLEIQRTEQGDSAMYLCASSLGLGSNTQETQYFGPGTRLLVL.

This clone was counted once. This sequence joins TRBV11-2 and TRBJ2-3; 8 nucleotides agree with TRBD2. Germline CDR1 SGHAT, CDR2 FQNNGV. CDR3 size: 15 residues. The junction had 10 bases not matched to a gene; V was cut back by 5 bases and J by 6 bases. The DNA of the CDR3 is TGTGCCAGCAGCCCCACCAGCGGGGGCCCCGATACGCAGTATTTT. Protein: CASSPTSGGPDTQYF.

The chain uses TRBV6-6 and TRBJ1-6; D ambiguous. The CDR3 extends over 12 amino acids. In germline, CDR1 is MNHNY, CDR2 SVGAGI (reference sequence). V dropped 6 bases and J dropped 9 bases, with 9 bases sitting between them. For the CDR3, the DNA is TGTGCCAGCAGGAGTCTGGGTTCACCCCTCCACTTT. Encoded protein: CASRSLGSPLHF.

CDR3 in DNA: TGTGCCAGTAGTAAACAGAGGCCAGGGGCGGCCTACGAGCAGTACTTC. Translation gives CASSKQRPGAAYEQYF. The rearrangement joins TRBV19 to TRBJ2-7; weak D call: TRBD1 (6 bases). Germline CDR1 is LNHDA and CDR2 is SQIVND (reference sequence). The CDR3 runs 16 residues. The V gene lost 4 bases and the J gene lost 2 bases, with 18 bases spanning the gap. Variable domain in full (rest from reference TRBV19 and TRBJ2-7): DGGITQSPKYLFRKEGQNVTLSCEQNLNHDAMYWYRQDPGQGLRLIYYSQIVNDFQKGDIAEGYSVSREKKESFPLTVTSAQKNPTAFYLCASSKQRPGAAYEQYFGPGTRLTVT.

A few counts support this clone. The chain links TRBV18 to TRBJ1-5, with no clear D. Between the trimmed V and J ends, which lost 0 bases and 3 bases, there was a span of 12 bases. Germline V gene sequence: CDR1 KGHSH, CDR2 LQKENI. The CDR3 is 16 residues long. The CDR3 sequence: CASSPPNTEPNQPQHF. As DNA, the CDR3 is TGTGCCAGCTCACCACCGAACACCGAACCCAATCAGCCCCAGCATTTT.

The genes are TRBV27 and TRBJ1-1, with TRBD1 identical over 9 bases. The length of the CDR3 is 17 residues. The junction had 18 bases not matched to a gene; V was cut back by 7 bases and J by 6 bases. Germline CDR1 and CDR2: MNHEY and SMNVEV (reference sequence). The CDR3 nucleotides read TGTGCCAGCACCATAACATGGAGGGGACAGGGTGCCCCTGAAGCTTTCTTT. It codes for CASTITWRGQGAPEAFF.

On this clone itself: The same CDR3 arises from other DNA sequences in this sample as well. The V call is TRBV5-4, the J call TRBJ1-2, with a possible D match to TRBD1 (5 bases). The CDR3 runs 15 residues. Germline values: CDR1 SGHNT, CDR2 YYREEE (reference sequence). Trimming pared 0 bases from V and 4 bases from J, leaving 13 bases between. CDR3 protein: CASSLARGGFYGYTF. CDR3 coding DNA: TGTGCCAGCAGCTTGGCCCGTGGGGGGTTCTATGGCTACACCTTC.

The chain has TRBV6-6 and TRBJ1-1; D is uncertain. Trimming removed 6 bases from V and 0 bases from J, with 14 bases in between. Germline loops: CDR1 MNHNY, CDR2 SVGAGI (reference sequence). There are 15 residues in the CDR3. Here the CDR3 reads CASSRSTNLNTEAFF. In DNA form, the CDR3 reads TGTGCCAGCAGCAGATCGACAAACCTGAACACTGAAGCTTTCTTT.

This chain connects TRBV11-2 to TRBJ2-3, with a weak D call TRBD1 (6 bases). Germline V gives CDR1 SGHAT, CDR2 FQNNGV. Trimming took off 5 bases at V and 1 base at J, with 16 bases between the two ends. CDR3 size: 16 residues. The CDR3 loop reads CASSARQWGRTDTQYF. In DNA form, the CDR3 reads TGTGCCAGCAGCGCCCGGCAGTGGGGGCGCACAGATACGCAGTATTTT.

This chain connects TRBV7-2 to TRBJ1-1, with TRBD1 identical over 9 bases. CDR1 and CDR2 from the germline V gene are SGHTA and FQGNSA. The ends lost 4 bases at V and 1 base at J; junction bases unmatched: 13. This CDR3 has 18 amino acids. The CDR3 loop is CASSSSPGTGKENTEAFF. The CDR3 DNA follows: TGTGCCAGCAGCTCAAGTCCCGGGACAGGGAAGGAGAACACTGAAGCTTTCTTT.

The gene calls are TRBV18 and TRBJ2-7; 7 bases fit TRBD1. J gave up 3 bases and V 4 bases, and 3 bases lay outside the gene matches. CDR1 KGHSH and CDR2 LQKENI come from the germline V gene. This CDR3 contains 13 residues. The DNA of the CDR3 is TGTGCCAGCTCACAGGGGGCTGGCTACGAGCAGTACTTC. The encoded protein is CASSQGAGYEQYF.

This chain joins TRBV19 and TRBJ2-5; 7 bases are a match to TRBD1. V was clipped by 3 bases and J by 5 bases; unmatched bases: 18. The germline CDR1 and CDR2 sequences are LNHDA and SQIVND (reference sequence). This CDR3 is 18 amino acids long. The CDR3 DNA is TGTGCCAGTAGTATGGTCGGAAGTTACAGGGGTAAGGGGGAGACCCAGTACTTC. This gives the protein CASSMVGSYRGKGETQYF.

The V gene is TRBV30, the J gene TRBJ2-3, with D perhaps assigned TRBD1 or TRBD2 (6 bases each). V lost 3 bases to trimming and J lost 3 bases, with 16 bases between them. Germline lookup yields CDR1 GTSNPN and CDR2 SVGIG (reference sequence). The CDR3 runs 15 residues. CDR3 sequence reads: CAWSLQGGGTDTQYF. CDR3 DNA: TGTGCCTGGAGCCTGCAAGGGGGAGGAACAGATACGCAGTATTTT.

V gene TRBV7-2 combines with J gene TRBJ2-7; D may be TRBD2 (5 bases). CDR1 and CDR2 (germline): SGHTA, FQGNSA. V was pared by 3 bases and J by 3 bases, with 15 bases between. This CDR3 has 15 residues. CDR3 nucleotides: TGTGCCAGCAGCTTTCGGACTGGTTCGGGCTACGAGCAGTACTTC. Its translation is CASSFRTGSGYEQYF.